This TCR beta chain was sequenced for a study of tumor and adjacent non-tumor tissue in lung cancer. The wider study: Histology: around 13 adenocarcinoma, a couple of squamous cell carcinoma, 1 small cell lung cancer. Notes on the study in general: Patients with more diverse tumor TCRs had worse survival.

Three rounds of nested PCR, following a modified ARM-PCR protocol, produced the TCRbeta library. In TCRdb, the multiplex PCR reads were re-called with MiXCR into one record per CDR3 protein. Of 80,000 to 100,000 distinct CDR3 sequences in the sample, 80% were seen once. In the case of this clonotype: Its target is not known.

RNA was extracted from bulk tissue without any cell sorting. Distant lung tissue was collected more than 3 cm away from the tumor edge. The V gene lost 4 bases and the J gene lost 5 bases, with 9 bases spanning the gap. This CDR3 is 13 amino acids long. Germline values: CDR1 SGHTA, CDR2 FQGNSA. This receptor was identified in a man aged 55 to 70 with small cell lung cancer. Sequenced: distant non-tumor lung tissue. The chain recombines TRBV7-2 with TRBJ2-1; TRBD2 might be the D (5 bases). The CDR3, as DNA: TGTGCCAGCAGCTCGGACTCAAACAATGAGCAGTTCTTC. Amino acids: CASSSDSNNEQFF.